Listed below are T cell receptor beta chains from one sample, sequenced in a study of cytomegalovirus exposure and HLA in healthy donors. Sequencing was performed with immunoSEQ multiplex PCR; in TCRdb, only in-frame clones are kept and a portion is missing. The sample records 300,000 to 400,000 clones, around 86% being singletons. Sequenced input: PBMCs. These receptors were obtained from a woman aged 18-29 years in good health and CMV-seronegative. The CDR3 runs from the conserved cysteine through the conserved F or W.

v_gene: TRBV20-1; j_gene: TRBJ2-3; CDR3aa: CSARGPDTQYF
v_gene: TRBV4-1; j_gene: TRBJ2-5; CDR3aa: CASSSRNVGLAGGQGTQYF
v_gene: TRBV5-1; j_gene: TRBJ1-2; CDR3aa: CASSLTTGLGYGYTF
v_gene: TRBV2; j_gene: TRBJ1-1; CDR3aa: CASSDLTAMNTEAFF
v_gene: TRBV7-9; j_gene: TRBJ2-7; CDR3aa: CASSLAKGSGNIYEQYF
v_gene: TRBV5-1; j_gene: TRBJ2-5; CDR3aa: CASSQGTSGVQETQYF
v_gene: TRBV30; j_gene: TRBJ2-3; CDR3aa: CAWSGKGRGDTQYF
v_gene: TRBV5-1; j_gene: TRBJ2-3; CDR3aa: CASSLTGGYTDTQYF
v_gene: TRBV19; j_gene: TRBJ2-1; CDR3aa: CASGLVGYNEQFF
v_gene: TRBV19; j_gene: TRBJ1-5; CDR3aa: CASSVQGIQPQHF
v_gene: TRBV19; j_gene: TRBJ1-2; CDR3aa: CASNRGQGSGYTF
v_gene: TRBV7-3; j_gene: TRBJ1-1; CDR3aa: CASSPSGETEAFF
v_gene: TRBV28; j_gene: TRBJ2-5; CDR3aa: CASSLGSWGQQETQYF
v_gene: TRBV5-1; j_gene: TRBJ1-1; CDR3aa: CASSFYGTEAFF
v_gene: TRBV30; j_gene: TRBJ1-6; CDR3aa: CAWETGVNSPLHF
v_gene: TRBV4-1; j_gene: TRBJ1-2; CDR3aa: CASSVDSFNYGYTF
v_gene: TRBV28; j_gene: TRBJ1-1; CDR3aa: CASSLLMLASGGAGNTEAFF
v_gene: TRBV30; j_gene: TRBJ2-7; CDR3aa: CAWKSSAYEQYF
v_gene: TRBV25-1; j_gene: TRBJ1-1; CDR3aa: CASSSASAGAFF
v_gene: TRBV7-9; j_gene: TRBJ2-2; CDR3aa: CASRSTGTANTGELFF
v_gene: TRBV6-1; j_gene: TRBJ1-5; CDR3aa: CAIGQVNQPQHF
v_gene: TRBV4-2; j_gene: TRBJ1-5; CDR3aa: CASSQEQGSNQSQHF
v_gene: TRBV25-1; j_gene: TRBJ2-1; CDR3aa: CASSESGGTPNEQFF
v_gene: TRBV5-1; j_gene: TRBJ2-6; CDR3aa: CASSFSQGSLSGANVLTF
v_gene: TRBV2; j_gene: TRBJ2-7; CDR3aa: CASNSGTSGGYEQYF
v_gene: TRBV28; j_gene: TRBJ1-5; CDR3aa: CASNIQENSNQPQHF
v_gene: TRBV2; j_gene: TRBJ1-4; CDR3aa: CASSSLGGKLFF
v_gene: TRBV21-1; j_gene: TRBJ2-7; CDR3aa: CASSKNSGTNYEQYF
v_gene: TRBV6-1; j_gene: TRBJ1-5; CDR3aa: CASSPRDRVYQPQHF
v_gene: TRBV16; j_gene: TRBJ2-3; CDR3aa: CASSLQQGDTQYF
v_gene: TRBV27; j_gene: TRBJ2-7; CDR3aa: CASSLTSGRLFKQYF
v_gene: TRBV9; j_gene: TRBJ2-1; CDR3aa: CASSVSSGGYNEQFF
v_gene: TRBV2; j_gene: TRBJ2-2; CDR3aa: CASSVAAGGTGELFF
v_gene: TRBV5-1; j_gene: TRBJ1-2; CDR3aa: CASSIGPGGNYGYTF
v_gene: TRBV10-1; j_gene: TRBJ2-7; CDR3aa: CASSEGQADTYEQYF
v_gene: TRBV30; j_gene: TRBJ2-1; CDR3aa: CAGTPGLARNEQFF
v_gene: TRBV6-5; j_gene: TRBJ2-5; CDR3aa: CASSSLSGRGQETQYF
v_gene: TRBV28; j_gene: TRBJ2-7; CDR3aa: CASLEPGHIYEQYF
v_gene: TRBV19; j_gene: TRBJ2-1; CDR3aa: CASSIKASGSNEQFF
v_gene: TRBV5-1; j_gene: TRBJ2-3; CDR3aa: CASSPDRGYRSTDTQYF
v_gene: TRBV6-6; j_gene: TRBJ2-2; CDR3aa: CASSYSAGAGGELFF
v_gene: TRBV5-1; j_gene: TRBJ2-7; CDR3aa: CASSLSSGGSYEQYF
v_gene: TRBV19; j_gene: TRBJ2-3; CDR3aa: CASSQLAGSTDTQYF
v_gene: TRBV5-4; j_gene: TRBJ1-1; CDR3aa: CASSPSLGAGTEAFF
v_gene: TRBV18; j_gene: TRBJ1-5; CDR3aa: CASSPPGWSNQPQHF
v_gene: TRBV4-1; j_gene: TRBJ1-5; CDR3aa: CASSQELVRQPQHF
v_gene: TRBV4-1; j_gene: TRBJ2-3; CDR3aa: CASSQGWAGGSTDTQYF
v_gene: TRBV10-3; j_gene: TRBJ1-3; CDR3aa: CAISATDRASGNTIYF
v_gene: TRBV7-9; j_gene: TRBJ1-6; CDR3aa: CASSPIRGQSPSPLHF
v_gene: TRBV9; j_gene: TRBJ1-4; CDR3aa: CASSPSRGKLFF
v_gene: TRBV5-1; j_gene: TRBJ2-2; CDR3aa: CASSLNPGGADTGELFF
v_gene: TRBV5-1; j_gene: TRBJ2-7; CDR3aa: CASSSGYEQYF